These T cell receptor beta chains were read from a single sample in a study of regulatory T cells in long-lasting Graves disease. Using its own MiXCR run on the multiplex PCR reads, TCRdb lists one record per CDR3 protein. Among 450,000 to 650,000 distinct CDR3 sequences listed, 16% were seen once. The same specimen was also included in a second study, on T cells in Graves' hyperthyroidism and ophthalmopathy.

The sequencing here drew on peripheral blood mononuclear cells (PBMCs), taken at new diagnosis, from a patient treated with antithyroid drugs. The source of these receptors is a woman aged 35-65 years with Graves disease. The CDR3 runs from the conserved cysteine through the conserved F or W. D genes are given only for firm matches. Clone size appears in some rows only: once, few, many, or a class for an expanded clone.

v_gene	j_gene	d_gene	abundance	CDR3aa	CDR3nt
TRBV5-1	TRBJ2-1	TRBD2	few	CASSFFAGGTYNEQFF	TGCGCCAGCTCATTTTTTGCGGGAGGAACCTACAATGAGCAGTTCTTC
TRBV18	TRBJ2-5	TRBD1	-	CASSPVPGQGETQYF	TGTGCCAGCTCGCCCGTCCCGGGACAGGGTGAGACCCAGTACTTC
TRBV19	TRBJ1-2	-	-	CASSIDQRPNYGYTF	TGTGCCAGTAGTATAGATCAGAGGCCTAACTATGGCTACACCTTC
TRBV7-2	TRBJ2-3	-	many	CASSPPGGAGTDTQYF	TGTGCCAGCAGCCCACCGGGGGGCGCGGGCACAGATACGCAGTATTTT
TRBV15	TRBJ2-5	-	-	CATSREPPRETQYF	TGTGCCACCAGCAGAGAACCGCCTAGAGAGACCCAGTACTTC
TRBV12-3/TRBV12-4	TRBJ2-7	-	few	CASSRGARPNEQYF	TGTGCCAGCAGTCGGGGGGCCCGTCCTAACGAGCAGTACTTC
TRBV19	TRBJ2-7	-	-	CASRSNGGHSYEQYF	TGTGCCAGTAGATCTAACGGAGGCCATTCCTACGAGCAGTACTTC
TRBV6-2/TRBV6-3	TRBJ2-3	-	many	CASSEVLGVRTDTQYF	TGTGCCAGCAGTGAAGTCTTGGGGGTTCGGACAGATACGCAGTATTTT
TRBV5-1	TRBJ2-3	TRBD1	few	CASRLGPYRGRADTQYF	TGCGCCAGCAGGCTGGGCCCCTACAGGGGGCGCGCAGATACGCAGTATTTT
TRBV4-1	TRBJ1-4	-	-	CASSQDRADEKLFF	TGCGCCAGCAGCCAAGACAGGGCAGATGAAAAACTGTTTTTT
TRBV18	TRBJ2-1	TRBD2	-	CASSTRTSGGAEEQFF	TGTGCCAGCTCAACCCGAACTAGCGGGGGGGCAGAGGAGCAGTTCTTC
TRBV7-2	TRBJ1-3	-	-	CAEEWDSGNTIYF	TGTGCAGAGGAGTGGGATTCTGGAAACACCATATATTTT
TRBV6-2/TRBV6-3	TRBJ1-2	-	few	CASGTVPIGYGYTF	TGTGCCAGCGGTACAGTGCCCATCGGCTATGGCTACACCTTC
TRBV4-1	TRBJ1-2	-	few	CASSLDAGTPYGYTF	TGCGCCAGCAGCCTAGATGCAGGGACGCCTTATGGCTACACCTTC
TRBV7-3	TRBJ1-1	-	-	CASSLQADTEAFF	TGTGCCAGCAGCTTACAGGCAGACACTGAAGCTTTCTTT
TRBV20-1	TRBJ1-6	-	-	CSTFEFINSPLHF	TGCAGTACCTTCGAATTTATAAATTCACCCCTCCACTTT
TRBV20-1	TRBJ2-5	-	few	CSARGRDTQRETQYF	TGCAGTGCTAGGGGCCGGGACACCCAGAGGGAGACCCAGTACTTC
TRBV4-2	TRBJ1-5	-	few	CASSQDRGHEPQHF	TGTGCCAGCAGCCAAGATCGGGGGCACGAGCCCCAGCATTTT
TRBV6-5	TRBJ2-2	-	many	CASSYSSRGLTGELFF	TGTGCCAGCAGTTACTCGAGTAGGGGGTTGACCGGGGAGCTGTTTTTT
TRBV7-9	TRBJ1-1	TRBD1	few	CASSSAGTENTEAFF	TGTGCCAGCAGCTCCGCCGGGACAGAGAACACTGAAGCTTTCTTT
TRBV30	TRBJ1-1	-	many	CAWTPGPTEAFF	TGTGCCTGGACGCCAGGGCCCACTGAAGCTTTCTTT
TRBV4-1	TRBJ1-5	-	-	CASSQQDSGNQPQHF	TGCGCCAGCAGCCAGCAGGACAGTGGCAATCAGCCCCAGCATTTT
TRBV11-2	TRBJ1-3	TRBD1	-	CASSISRDRGPGNTIYF	TGTGCCAGCAGCATATCCCGGGACAGGGGGCCTGGAAACACCATATATTTT
TRBV2	TRBJ2-6	TRBD2	few	CASVLEAGAGANVLTF	TGTGCCAGCGTGTTGGAGGCGGGGGCTGGGGCCAACGTCCTGACTTTC
TRBV2	TRBJ2-7	TRBD1	-	CASNSGQGDHEQYF	TGTGCCAGCAACTCTGGACAGGGGGACCACGAGCAGTACTTC
TRBV19	TRBJ2-1	-	few	CASSTAGSYNEQFF	TGTGCCAGCAGCACGGCGGGGTCCTACAATGAGCAGTTCTTC
TRBV7-9	TRBJ2-1	-	-	CASSPTGTSYNEQFF	TGTGCCAGCAGCCCGACCGGGACTTCTTACAATGAGCAGTTCTTC
TRBV19	TRBJ1-5	-	-	CASSDSFRQPQHF	TGTGCCAGTAGTGACAGTTTCCGTCAGCCCCAGCATTTT
TRBV6-2/TRBV6-3	TRBJ1-6	-	-	CASSALGQSNSPLHF	TGTGCCAGCAGCGCACTTGGACAAAGTAATTCACCCCTCCACTTT
TRBV27	TRBJ2-7	TRBD1	few	CASSLSSTGPYEQYF	TGTGCCAGCAGTTTATCGTCGACAGGGCCCTACGAGCAGTACTTC
TRBV6-1	TRBJ2-1	-	many	CASSDSGRLSYNEQFF	TGTGCCAGCAGTGATTCGGGCAGACTCTCCTACAATGAGCAGTTCTTC
TRBV6-5	TRBJ2-3	TRBD2	-	CASSFAKLSRGGGGDTQYF	TGTGCCAGCAGTTTCGCAAAACTGTCCCGCGGGGGTGGAGGAGATACGCAGTATTTT
TRBV27	TRBJ1-5	-	once	CTSRERNQPQHF	TGTACCAGCCGGGAACGCAATCAGCCCCAGCATTTT
TRBV20-1	TRBJ2-1	TRBD2	few	CSASGGAAYNEQFF	TGCAGTGCTAGCGGGGGGGCTGCCTACAATGAGCAGTTCTTC
TRBV10-3	TRBJ2-7	TRBD2	many	CAIRPSGGFYEQYF	TGTGCCATCAGACCTAGCGGGGGGTTCTACGAGCAGTACTTC
TRBV18	TRBJ1-2	TRBD1	many	CASSPQRTGTFYGYTF	TGTGCCAGCTCACCACAGAGGACAGGGACCTTCTATGGCTACACCTTC
TRBV29-1	TRBJ1-3	-	-	CSGYSGNTIYF	TGCAGCGGTTACTCTGGAAACACCATATATTTT
TRBV5-6	TRBJ1-4	-	many	CASTRSTNEKLFF	TGTGCCAGCACCAGGTCTACTAATGAAAAACTGTTTTTT
TRBV6-2/TRBV6-3	TRBJ1-4	-	-	CASSYSGTETTNEKLFF	TGTGCCAGCAGTTACTCCGGGACCGAGACAACTAATGAAAAACTGTTTTTT
TRBV2	TRBJ1-2	TRBD1	few	CASSERGQGAAVRKGGYTF	TGTGCCAGCAGTGAAAGAGGGCAGGGGGCGGCGGTCAGAAAAGGAGGCTACACCTTC
TRBV15	TRBJ1-6	-	many	CATSRGPAEGSPLHF	TGTGCCACCAGCAGAGGCCCTGCCGAAGGCTCACCCCTCCACTTT
TRBV28	TRBJ1-2	TRBD1	-	CASSPGQGWDGYTF	TGTGCCAGCAGTCCGGGACAGGGCTGGGATGGCTACACCTTC
TRBV30	TRBJ1-1	-	many	CAWSVRFGGDTEAFF	TGTGCCTGGAGTGTACGGTTCGGGGGCGACACTGAAGCTTTCTTT
TRBV6-9	TRBJ1-4	-	many	CASSYLGGTNEKLFF	TGTGCCAGCAGTTACCTAGGGGGAACTAATGAAAAACTGTTTTTT
TRBV6-1	TRBJ2-7	TRBD2	many	CASSRTSAYEQYF	TGTGCCAGCAGTCGGACTAGCGCCTACGAGCAGTACTTC
TRBV28	TRBJ2-2	TRBD1	few	CASSSRTGVGELFF	TGTGCCAGCAGTTCCCGAACAGGGGTCGGGGAGCTGTTTTTT
TRBV7-9	TRBJ2-7	-	few	CASSLVQGVTYEQYF	TGTGCCAGCAGCTTAGTCCAGGGAGTAACCTACGAGCAGTACTTC
TRBV11-2	TRBJ2-7	-	-	CASSFPEGYEQYF	TGTGCCAGCAGCTTTCCTGAGGGCTACGAGCAGTACTTC
TRBV10-3	TRBJ2-2	TRBD1	few	CAISEPPRGPESYTGELFF	TGTGCCATCAGTGAGCCCCCGAGGGGGCCGGAAAGTTACACCGGGGAGCTGTTTTTT
TRBV28	TRBJ2-1	TRBD2	many	CASSLVLAGRSYNEQFF	TGTGCCAGCAGTTTGGTTCTAGCGGGGCGCTCCTACAATGAGCAGTTCTTC
TRBV28	TRBJ2-7	-	many	CASSSRRSYEQYF	TGTGCCAGCAGTTCCCGACGGTCCTACGAGCAGTACTTC
TRBV6-1	TRBJ1-3	-	many	CASSESPRAGNTIYF	TGTGCCAGCAGTGAAAGCCCCCGAGCTGGAAACACCATATATTTT
TRBV24-1	TRBJ2-1	-	many	CATSAGDNEQFF	TGTGCCACCAGTGCAGGGGACAATGAGCAGTTCTTC